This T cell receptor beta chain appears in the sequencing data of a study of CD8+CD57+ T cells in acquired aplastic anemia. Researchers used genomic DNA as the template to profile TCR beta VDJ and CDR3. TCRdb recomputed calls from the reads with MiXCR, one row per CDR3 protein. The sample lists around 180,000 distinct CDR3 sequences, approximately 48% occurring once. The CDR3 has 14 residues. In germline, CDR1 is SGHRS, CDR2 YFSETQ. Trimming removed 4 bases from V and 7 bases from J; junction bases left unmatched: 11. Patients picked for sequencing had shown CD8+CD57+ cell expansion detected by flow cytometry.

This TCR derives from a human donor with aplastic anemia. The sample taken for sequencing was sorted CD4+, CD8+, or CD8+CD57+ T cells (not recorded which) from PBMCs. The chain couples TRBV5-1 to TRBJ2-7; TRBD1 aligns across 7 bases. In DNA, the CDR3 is TGCGCCAGCAGCCAGGCGACAGGGCTGGAGGAGCAGTACTTC. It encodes CASSQATGLEEQYF.